This T cell receptor beta chain was identified in a study of cytomegalovirus exposure and HLA in healthy donors. Whole-study results and caveats: The tendency of first-cohort TCR clusters to co-occur in the 110 or so validation repertoires emerged from a later analysis.

Worth noting for this clone: Its antigen is undetermined.

Assay used: immunoSEQ multiplex PCR; TCRdb lists only in-frame clones, some missing. The sample records about 130,000 clones, roughly nine tenths being singletons. What was sequenced was PBMCs. This TCR came from a woman aged 18-35 years in good health and CMV-seronegative.

In DNA form, the CDR3 reads TGCGCCAGCAGCTTACAGAACACTGAAGCTTTCTTT. This translates into CASSLQNTEAFF. V gene TRBV5-1 combines with J gene TRBJ1-1; D gene unclear. The CDR3 extends over 12 amino acids. The V and J ends lost 2 bases and 1 base respectively, with 3 bases between them. Germline CDR1 SGHRS, CDR2 YFSETQ.